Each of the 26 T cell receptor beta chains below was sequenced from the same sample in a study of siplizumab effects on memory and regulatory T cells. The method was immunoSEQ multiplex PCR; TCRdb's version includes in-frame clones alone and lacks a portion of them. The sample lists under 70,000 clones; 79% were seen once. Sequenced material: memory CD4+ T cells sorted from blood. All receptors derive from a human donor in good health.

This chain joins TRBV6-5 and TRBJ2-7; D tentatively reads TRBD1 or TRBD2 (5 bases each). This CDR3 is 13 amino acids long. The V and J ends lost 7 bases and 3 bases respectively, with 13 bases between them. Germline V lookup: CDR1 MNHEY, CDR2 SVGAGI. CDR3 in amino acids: CASTRGKGYEQYF. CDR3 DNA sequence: TGTGCCAGCACTCGGGGCAAGGGCTACGAGCAGTACTTC.

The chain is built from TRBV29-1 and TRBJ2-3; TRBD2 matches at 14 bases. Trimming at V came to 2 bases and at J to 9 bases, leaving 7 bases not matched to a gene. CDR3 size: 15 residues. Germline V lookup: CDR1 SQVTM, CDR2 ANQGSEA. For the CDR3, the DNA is TGCAGCGTTGAATTCGGGACTAGCGGGGGCGGCACGCAGTATTTT. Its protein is CSVEFGTSGGGTQYF.

The CDR3 DNA reads TGTGCCAGCAGCCAAGCTGTTAGCGGGGGCACAGATACGCAGTATTTT. This encodes CASSQAVSGGTDTQYF. The chain has TRBV4-2 and TRBJ2-3; 8 bases fit TRBD2. CDR1 and CDR2 from the germline V gene are LGHNA and YNFKEQ. The trim removed 1 base at V and 1 base at J, leaving 4 bases unmatched. The CDR3 has 16 amino acids.

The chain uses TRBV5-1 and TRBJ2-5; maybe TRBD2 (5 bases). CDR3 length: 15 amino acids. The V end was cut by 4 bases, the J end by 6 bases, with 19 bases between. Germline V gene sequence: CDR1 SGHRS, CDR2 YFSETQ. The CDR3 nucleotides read TGCGCCAGCAGCCCCCGGGATACCACTTCTAAGACCCAGTACTTC. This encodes CASSPRDTTSKTQYF.

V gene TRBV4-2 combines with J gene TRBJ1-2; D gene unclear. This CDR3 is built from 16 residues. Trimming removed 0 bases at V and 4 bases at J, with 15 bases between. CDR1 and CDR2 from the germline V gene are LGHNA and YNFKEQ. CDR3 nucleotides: TGTGCCAGCAGCCAAGATTTCGGAGACACCTCCTATGGCTACACCTTC. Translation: CASSQDFGDTSYGYTF.

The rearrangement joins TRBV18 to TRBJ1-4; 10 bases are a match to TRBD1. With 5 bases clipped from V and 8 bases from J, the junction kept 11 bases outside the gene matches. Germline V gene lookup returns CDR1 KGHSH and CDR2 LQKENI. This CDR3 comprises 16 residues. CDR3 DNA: TGTGCCAGCTCAACTGCCGGGACAGGGGAGCGCGAAAAACTGTTTTTT. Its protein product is CASSTAGTGEREKLFF.

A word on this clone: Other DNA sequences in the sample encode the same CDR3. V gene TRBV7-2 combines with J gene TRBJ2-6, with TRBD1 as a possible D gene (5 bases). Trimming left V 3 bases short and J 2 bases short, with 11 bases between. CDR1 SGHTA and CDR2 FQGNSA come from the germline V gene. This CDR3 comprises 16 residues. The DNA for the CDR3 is TGTGCCAGCAGCTTGGGGCCAGGCGCTGGGGCCAACGTCCTGACTTTC. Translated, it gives CASSLGPGAGANVLTF.

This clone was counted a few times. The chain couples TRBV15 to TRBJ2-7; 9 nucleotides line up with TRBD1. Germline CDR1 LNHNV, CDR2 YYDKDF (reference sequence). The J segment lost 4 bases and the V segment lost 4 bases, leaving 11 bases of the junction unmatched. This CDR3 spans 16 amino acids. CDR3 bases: TGTGCCACCAGCATTACCCAGCCGGGGACAGGGTACGAGCAGTACTTC. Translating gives CATSITQPGTGYEQYF.

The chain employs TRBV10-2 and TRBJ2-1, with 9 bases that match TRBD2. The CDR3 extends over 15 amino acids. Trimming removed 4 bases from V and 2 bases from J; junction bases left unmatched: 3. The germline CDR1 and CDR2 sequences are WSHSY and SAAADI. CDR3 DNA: TGCGCCAGCAGTGGCCTAGCGGGGACCTACAATGAGCAGTTCTTC. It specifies CASSGLAGTYNEQFF.

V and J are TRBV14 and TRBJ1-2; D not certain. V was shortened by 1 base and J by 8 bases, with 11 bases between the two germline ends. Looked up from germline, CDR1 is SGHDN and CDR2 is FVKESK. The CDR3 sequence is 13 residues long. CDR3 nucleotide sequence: TGTGCCAGCAGCCAAGGGGGTCCCCGGGGCTACACCTTC. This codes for CASSQGGPRGYTF.

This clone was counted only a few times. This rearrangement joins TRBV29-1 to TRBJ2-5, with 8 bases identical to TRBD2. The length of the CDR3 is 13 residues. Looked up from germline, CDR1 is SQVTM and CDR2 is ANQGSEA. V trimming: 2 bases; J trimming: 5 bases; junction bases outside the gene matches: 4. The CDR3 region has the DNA TGCAGCGTTGAAAATCCTAGCGGGGAGACCCAGTACTTC. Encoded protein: CSVENPSGETQYF. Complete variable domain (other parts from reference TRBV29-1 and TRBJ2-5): SAVISQKPSRDICQRGTSLTIQCQVDSQVTMMFWYRQQPGQSLTLIATANQGSEATYESGFVIDKFPISRPNLTFSTLTVSNMSPEDSSIYLCSVENPSGETQYFGPGTRLLVL.

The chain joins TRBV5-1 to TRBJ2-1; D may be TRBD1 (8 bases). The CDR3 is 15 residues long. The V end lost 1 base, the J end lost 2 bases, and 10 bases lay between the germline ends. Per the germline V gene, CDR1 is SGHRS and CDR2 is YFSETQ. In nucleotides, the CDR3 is TGCGCCAGCAGCTTGACAGGGGGGGCCTACAATGAGCAGTTCTTC. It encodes CASSLTGGAYNEQFF.

The CDR3 region has the DNA TGCGCCAGCAGCTTGTGGAATGGGGCCGAGCAGTACTTC. As protein: CASSLWNGAEQYF. This chain joins TRBV5-1 and TRBJ2-7, with D possibly being TRBD1 (5 bases). V lost 1 base to trimming and J lost 6 bases, with 11 bases between them. This CDR3 region has 13 residues. The germline gives CDR1 SGHRS, CDR2 YFSETQ.

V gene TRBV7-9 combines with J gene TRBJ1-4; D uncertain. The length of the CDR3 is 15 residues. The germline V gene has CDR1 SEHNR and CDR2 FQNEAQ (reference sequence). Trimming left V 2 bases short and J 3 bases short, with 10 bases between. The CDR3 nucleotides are TGTGCCAGCAGCTTACCGGGATCAGCTAATGAAAAACTGTTTTTT. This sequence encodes CASSLPGSANEKLFF.

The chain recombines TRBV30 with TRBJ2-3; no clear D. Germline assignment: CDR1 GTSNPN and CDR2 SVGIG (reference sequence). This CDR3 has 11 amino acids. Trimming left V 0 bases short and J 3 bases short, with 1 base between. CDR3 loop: CAWSVTDTQYF. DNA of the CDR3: TGTGCCTGGAGTGTAACAGATACGCAGTATTTT.

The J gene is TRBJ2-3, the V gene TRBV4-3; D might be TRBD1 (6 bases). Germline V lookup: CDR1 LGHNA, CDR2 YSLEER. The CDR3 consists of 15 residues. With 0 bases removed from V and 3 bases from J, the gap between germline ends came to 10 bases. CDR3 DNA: TGCGCCAGCAGCCAAGACGAGGGGACAACAGATACGCAGTATTTT. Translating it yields CASSQDEGTTDTQYF.

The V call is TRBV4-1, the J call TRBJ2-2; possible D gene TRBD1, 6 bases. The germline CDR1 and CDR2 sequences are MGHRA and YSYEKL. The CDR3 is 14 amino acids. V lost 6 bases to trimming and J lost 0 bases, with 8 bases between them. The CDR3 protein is CASRGGTNTGELFF. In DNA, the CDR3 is TGCGCCAGCAGAGGGGGTACGAACACCGGGGAGCTGTTTTTT.

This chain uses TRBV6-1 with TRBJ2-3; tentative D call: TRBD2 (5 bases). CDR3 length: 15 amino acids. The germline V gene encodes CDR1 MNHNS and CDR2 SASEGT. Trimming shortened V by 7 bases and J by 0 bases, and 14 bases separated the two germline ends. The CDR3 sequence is CASTLGTGSTDTQYF. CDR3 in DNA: TGTGCCAGCACCCTCGGAACGGGGAGCACAGATACGCAGTATTTT.

The CDR3 DNA reads TGTGCCAGCAGTTTATTTAAATTGCGACTAGCGGGGAGCACAGATACGCAGTATTTT. Translating it yields CASSLFKLRLAGSTDTQYF. The chain has TRBV28 and TRBJ2-3; 11 bases map to TRBD2. This CDR3 comprises 19 residues. V gave up 1 base and J gave up 0 bases; unmatched junction bases: 9. The V gene's germline CDR1 is MDHEN and CDR2 SYDVKM.

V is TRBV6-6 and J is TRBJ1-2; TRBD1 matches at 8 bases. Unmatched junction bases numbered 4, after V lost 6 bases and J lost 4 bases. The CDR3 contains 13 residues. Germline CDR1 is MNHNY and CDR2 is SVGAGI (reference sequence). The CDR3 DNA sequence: TGTGCCAGCAGCCTGACAGGGGTCTATGGCTACACCTTC. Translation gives CASSLTGVYGYTF.

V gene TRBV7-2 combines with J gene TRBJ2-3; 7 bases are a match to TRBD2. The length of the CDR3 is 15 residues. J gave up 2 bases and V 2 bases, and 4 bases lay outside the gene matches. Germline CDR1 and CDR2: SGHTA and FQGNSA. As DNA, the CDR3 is TGTGCCAGCAGCTTAAGAGCGGGGATCACAGATACGCAGTATTTT. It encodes CASSLRAGITDTQYF.

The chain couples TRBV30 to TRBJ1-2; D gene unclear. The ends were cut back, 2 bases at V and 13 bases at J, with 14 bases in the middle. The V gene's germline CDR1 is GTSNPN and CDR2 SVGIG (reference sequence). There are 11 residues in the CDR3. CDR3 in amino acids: CAWSKGPTSTF. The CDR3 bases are TGTGCCTGGAGTAAGGGTCCAACCAGCACCTTC.

In DNA, the CDR3 is TGTGCCAGCAGCTTAACAGCGGGGGCTAAAGATACGCAGTATTTT. It translates to CASSLTAGAKDTQYF. This chain joins TRBV11-3 and TRBJ2-3, with TRBD2 matching over 8 bases. This CDR3 contains 15 residues. Trimming at V came to 2 bases and at J to 5 bases, leaving 6 bases not matched to a gene. Per germline, CDR1 SGHNT and CDR2 YENEEA.

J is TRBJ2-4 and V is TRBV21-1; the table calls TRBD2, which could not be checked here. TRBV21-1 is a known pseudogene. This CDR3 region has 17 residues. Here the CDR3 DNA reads TGTGCCAGCACCCCTGAAGACCCTCTCGGGGCCAAAAACATTCAGTACTTC. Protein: CASTPEDPLGAKNIQYF.

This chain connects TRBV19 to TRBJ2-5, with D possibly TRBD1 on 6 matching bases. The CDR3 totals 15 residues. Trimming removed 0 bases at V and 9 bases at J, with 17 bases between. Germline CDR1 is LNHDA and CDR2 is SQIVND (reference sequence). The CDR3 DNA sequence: TGTGCCAGTAGTATAGAGGTGGCCCGCAAGGGGGCCCAGTACTTC. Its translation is CASSIEVARKGAQYF.

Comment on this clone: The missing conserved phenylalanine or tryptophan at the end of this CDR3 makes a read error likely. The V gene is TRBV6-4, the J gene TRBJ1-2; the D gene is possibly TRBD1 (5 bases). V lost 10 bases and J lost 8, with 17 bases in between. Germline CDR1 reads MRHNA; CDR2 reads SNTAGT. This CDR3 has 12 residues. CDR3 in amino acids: CATRDGNFGYTL. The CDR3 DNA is TGTGCCACCCGGGACGGTAACTTCGGCTACACCCTC.